Presented here are 11 T cell receptor beta chains from one specimen sequenced in a study of blood T cell repertoires in COVID-19. Using immunoSEQ multiplex PCR, the repertoire was profiled, and TCRdb retains in-frame clones only, with some absent. Altogether roughly 330,000 clones are present, around nine tenths being singletons, with the ten largest covering roughly 4.1%. The material sequenced was peripheral blood. The receptors derive from a woman aged 45-65 years with active or convalescent COVID-19.

The chain is built from TRBV27 and TRBJ1-4; D possibly corresponds to TRBD1 (5 bases). CDR1 is MNHEY and CDR2 is SMNVEV in the germline V gene (reference sequence). Trimming stripped 5 bases from V and 4 bases from J, with 14 bases between. This CDR3 region has 15 residues. The CDR3 sequence: CASSPMGGGNEKLFF. For the CDR3, the DNA is TGTGCCAGCAGTCCGATGGGGGGGGGTAATGAAAAACTGTTTTTT.

V and J are TRBV29-1 and TRBJ2-3; 9 bases are shared with TRBD2. V was pared by 7 bases and J by 3 bases, with 11 bases of the junction left unmatched. The CDR3 runs to 15 residues. Germline V lookup: CDR1 SQVTM, CDR2 ANQGSEA. The CDR3 DNA sequence: TGCAGCGGGGCTCTAGCGGGAAAGGGAACAGATACGCAGTATTTT. Translated, it gives CSGALAGKGTDTQYF.

V usage is TRBV3-1 (or the pseudogene TRBV3-2) and J usage is TRBJ2-5; 11 nucleotides align to TRBD2. V shed 3 bases and J 4 bases; nucleotides not matched to a gene: 4. Germline CDR1 reads LGHDT; CDR2 reads YNNKEL (reference sequence). The CDR3 runs to 15 residues. The DNA of the CDR3 is TGTGCCAGCAGCCAGGTAGGGACTAGCGGAGAGACCCAGTACTTC. Its protein product is CASSQVGTSGETQYF.

In this sample, this clone turned up once. The chain joins TRBV5-1 to TRBJ2-2; 8 bases map to TRBD1. Germline-derived CDR1 and CDR2 are SGHRS and YFSETQ. The length of the CDR3 is 15 residues. J was trimmed by 5 bases and V by 5 bases; bases with no gene match: 8. CDR3 coding DNA: TGCGCCAGCAGACGAGACAGGGGCGGGACCGGGGAGCTGTTTTTT. Amino acid sequence: CASRRDRGGTGELFF.

This chain uses TRBV12-5 with TRBJ1-1; D is uncertain. The CDR3 covers 14 residues. The germline gives CDR1 LGHNT, CDR2 FRNRAP. Trimming took 2 bases from V and 4 from J, leaving 11 bases between them. The CDR3 DNA reads as TGTGCTAGTGGTTTGAACATGGGGAGCACTGAAGCTTTCTTT. Encoded protein: CASGLNMGSTEAFF. The variable domain in full, completed from reference TRBV12-5 and TRBJ1-1, reads DARVTQTPRHKVTEMGQEVTMRCQPILGHNTVFWYRQTMMQGLELLAYFRNRAPLDDSGMPKDRFSAEMPDATLATLKIQPSEPRDSAVYFCASGLNMGSTEAFFGQGTRLTVV.

This rearrangement joins TRBV11-2 to TRBJ1-1; no firm D call. V was trimmed by 4 bases and J by 10 bases, leaving 25 bases between them. Germline V gene data show CDR1 as SGHAT and CDR2 as FQNNGV. There are 16 residues in the CDR3. This chain's CDR3 is CASSSTVGSLRNGAFF. As DNA, the CDR3 is TGTGCCAGCAGCTCAACAGTCGGCAGCCTAAGGAATGGAGCTTTCTTT.

This clone was seen more than once but under ten times. The chain joins TRBV5-6 to TRBJ2-1, with 11 bases identical to TRBD2. Looked up from germline, CDR1 is SGHDT and CDR2 is YYEEEE. J gave up 9 bases and V 0 bases, and 14 bases lay outside the gene matches. This CDR3 region has 18 residues. CDR3 sequence: CASSLALAGALRTGEQFF. CDR3 bases: TGTGCCAGCAGCTTGGCACTAGCGGGGGCCCTGCGAACAGGTGAGCAGTTCTTC.

V and J are TRBV28 and TRBJ2-5, with D possibly TRBD2 on 6 matching bases. Looked up from germline, CDR1 is MDHEN and CDR2 is SYDVKM. The CDR3 extends over 12 amino acids. V shed 5 bases and J shed 12 bases, with 16 bases lying between them. CDR3 sequence: CASSPRAGLKYF. The CDR3 DNA reads as TGTGCCAGCAGTCCTAGGGCGGGGCTCAAGTACTTC.

The chain carries TRBV30 and TRBJ2-5; D remains ambiguous. CDR3 length: 16 residues. V gave up 0 bases and J gave up 2 bases, with 16 bases separating them. In germline, CDR1 is GTSNPN, CDR2 SVGIG (reference sequence). The CDR3 nucleotides read TGTGCCTGGAGTGTACTGTCGTGGGCCGGTCAAGAGACCCAGTACTTC. Residues: CAWSVLSWAGQETQYF.

The chain joins TRBV3-1 (or the pseudogene TRBV3-2) to TRBJ1-3; 8 positions match TRBD1. The germline V gene has CDR1 LGHDT and CDR2 YNNKEL (reference sequence). The J segment lost 2 bases and the V segment lost 4 bases, leaving 1 base of the junction unmatched. The CDR3 contains 14 residues. The CDR3 sequence is CASSLQGAGNTIYF. CDR3 nucleotides: TGTGCCAGCAGCCTACAGGGGGCTGGAAACACCATATATTTT.

The chain recombines TRBV10-3 with TRBJ2-7, with no clear D. V lost 0 bases, J lost 3 bases, and 9 bases lay in between. Germline V gives CDR1 ENHRY, CDR2 SYGVKD. The CDR3 consists of 14 residues. CDR3 bases: TGTGCCATCAGTGAGTCTATAGCCTACTACGAGCAGTACTTC. Its protein is CAISESIAYYEQYF.